This passage covers 28 T cell receptor beta chains from one sample sequenced in a study of T cell changes during pregnancy in multiple sclerosis. Method: immunoSEQ multiplex PCR; TCRdb's copy keeps in-frame clones and lacks some. The sample contains roughly 56,000 clones, roughly nine tenths of which appear only once. Sequencing used CD4+ T cells from peripheral blood mononuclear cells, obtained after pregnancy. The receptors were gathered from a female donor in good health, enrolled as a control in a pregnancy study.

The chain combines TRBV10-2 with TRBJ1-6, with a tentative D call TRBD1 (6 bases). The length of the CDR3 is 14 residues. The V gene's germline CDR1 is WSHSY and CDR2 SAAADI. The V end was cut by 9 bases, the J end by 6 bases, with 15 bases between. For the CDR3, the DNA is TGCGCCAGTAGAGGACAGCCCTTTAATTCACCCCTCCACTTT. It translates to CASRGQPFNSPLHF.

The chain couples TRBV19 to TRBJ2-7; 10 nucleotides agree with TRBD1. In germline, CDR1 is LNHDA, CDR2 SQIVND (reference sequence). This CDR3 region has 14 residues. V gave up 5 bases and J gave up 6 bases; unmatched junction bases: 7. The CDR3 protein is CASSPGQGGVEQYF. CDR3 sequence (DNA): TGTGCCAGTAGTCCCGGACAGGGGGGGGTCGAGCAGTACTTC. The full variable domain, completed using reference TRBV19 and TRBJ2-7, is DGGITQSPKYLFRKEGQNVTLSCEQNLNHDAMYWYRQDPGQGLRLIYYSQIVNDFQKGDIAEGYSVSREKKESFPLTVTSAQKNPTAFYLCASSPGQGGVEQYFGPGTRLTVT.

The chain employs TRBV21-1 and TRBJ1-4. TRBV21-1 has pseudogene status. The CDR3 has 16 residues. CDR3 sequence: CASSNGVIRTNEKLFF. Written as DNA, the CDR3 is TGTGCCAGCAGCAATGGAGTAATTCGCACTAATGAAAAACTGTTTTTT.

The chain carries TRBV15 and TRBJ1-2; D perhaps matches TRBD1 (5 bases). CDR3 length equals 12 residues. Germline assignment: CDR1 LNHNV and CDR2 YYDKDF (reference sequence). V dropped 5 bases and J dropped 6 bases, with 10 bases sitting between them. CDR3 nucleotide sequence: TGTGCCACCAGCGCAGGGTCGGATGGCTACACCTTC. Encoded protein: CATSAGSDGYTF. The entire variable domain, with the rest obtained from reference TRBV15 and TRBJ1-2, is as follows: DAMVIQNPRYQVTQFGKPVTLSCSQTLNHNVMYWYQQKSSQAPKLLFHYYDKDFNNEADTPDNFQSRRPNTSFCFLDIRSPGLGDTAMYLCATSAGSDGYTFGSGTRLTVV.

V usage is TRBV2 and J usage is TRBJ1-5; possibly TRBD1 for D (5 bases). The V end was cut by 3 bases, the J end by 6 bases, with 15 bases between. CDR3 length: 15 residues. Germline CDR1 SNHLY, CDR2 FYNNEI. Here the CDR3 reads CASSEGQGPSQPQHF. For the CDR3, the DNA is TGTGCCAGCAGTGAGGGGCAGGGCCCAAGTCAGCCCCAGCATTTT.

DNA for the CDR3: TGTGCCAGCAGCGTAGGTAGACAGAAAGAGACCCAGTACTTC. Residues: CASSVGRQKETQYF. The chain has TRBV9 and TRBJ2-5, with D possibly TRBD1 on 5 matching bases. The CDR3 loop spans 14 amino acids. Germline CDR1 and CDR2: SGDLS and YYNGEE. V lost 0 bases to trimming and J lost 3 bases, with 9 bases between them.

This clone was seen a few times. The chain employs TRBV4-3 and TRBJ2-6; D call uncertain. CDR1 is LGHNA, CDR2 YSLEER, per germline. The CDR3 is 15 amino acids. The V and J ends lost 0 bases and 8 bases respectively, with 11 bases between them. CDR3 region: CASSQDTVRTNVLTF. The CDR3 nucleotides read TGCGCCAGCAGCCAAGATACGGTTCGTACCAACGTCCTGACTTTC.

The V and J genes are TRBV9 and TRBJ1-6; the match to TRBD1 covers 9 bases. The length of the CDR3 is 19 residues. The V and J ends lost 10 bases and 0 bases, in that order; junction bases with no gene match: 17. The germline gives CDR1 SGDLS, CDR2 YYNGEE. CDR3: CALHPGGQGTNSYNSPLHF. In DNA, the CDR3 is TGTGCCTTACACCCTGGCGGACAGGGGACGAACTCCTATAATTCACCCCTCCACTTT.

V gene TRBV30 combines with J gene TRBJ1-5, with TRBD1 matching 9 bases. Germline V gene lookup returns CDR1 GTSNPN and CDR2 SVGIG (reference sequence). V gave up 3 bases and J gave up 6 bases; unmatched junction bases: 6. The CDR3 extends over 14 amino acids. For the CDR3, the DNA is TGTGCCTGGAGCCCCGGACAGGGGAGTCAGCCCCAGCATTTT. Encoded protein: CAWSPGQGSQPQHF.

This chain joins TRBV4-2 and TRBJ1-5; D is possibly TRBD1 (5 bases). V shed 8 bases and J shed 1 base, with 18 bases lying between them. The CDR3 covers 16 residues. Germline V gene data show CDR1 as LGHNA and CDR2 as YNFKEQ. The CDR3 protein is CASGPKQAGSNQPQHF. CDR3 coding DNA: TGTGCCAGCGGACCGAAACAGGCAGGGAGCAATCAGCCCCAGCATTTT.

V usage is TRBV27 and J usage is TRBJ1-5; D is unclear. The germline V gene encodes CDR1 MNHEY and CDR2 SMNVEV (reference sequence). V lost 0 bases to trimming and J lost 3 bases, with 12 bases between them. The CDR3 runs to 16 residues. CDR3 in amino acids: CASSLSAGRVNQPQHF. CDR3 sequence (DNA): TGTGCCAGCAGTTTATCGGCAGGCCGAGTCAATCAGCCCCAGCATTTT.

The rearrangement joins TRBV6-5 to TRBJ2-7; D uncertain. CDR3 size: 15 residues. Germline CDR1 and CDR2: MNHEY and SVGAGI. The ends were cut back, 2 bases at V and 6 bases at J, with 17 bases in the middle. The CDR3 DNA reads as TGTGCCAGCAGTTACACCGGTTCTACGGTTGGCGAGCAGTACTTC. Its translation is CASSYTGSTVGEQYF.

In DNA form, the CDR3 reads TGTGCCAGCAGCTTGTACGCGGGTTCGAACACTGAAGCTTTCTTT. This encodes CASSLYAGSNTEAFF. The chain employs TRBV5-6 and TRBJ1-1; D remains unclear. The CDR3 length is 15 residues. V lost 1 base and J 1 base, leaving 11 bases between the germline ends. Germline V gene sequence: CDR1 SGHDT, CDR2 YYEEEE.

The chain uses TRBV27 and TRBJ2-5; 9 bases are shared with TRBD1. J lost 2 bases, V lost 5 bases, and 9 bases had no gene match. This CDR3 is built from 16 residues. Germline CDR1 MNHEY, CDR2 SMNVEV (reference sequence). DNA of the CDR3: TGTGCCAGCAGTCTCGGGGGGACAGGGATACAAGAGACCCAGTACTTC. Amino acids: CASSLGGTGIQETQYF.

The J gene is TRBJ2-3, the V gene TRBV5-6, with D possibly TRBD2 on 5 matching bases. This CDR3 region has 13 residues. CDR1 and CDR2 from the germline V gene are SGHDT and YYEEEE. V was shortened by 3 bases and J by 5 bases, with 10 bases between the two germline ends. The CDR3 loop is CASSYDRGDTQYF. In DNA, the CDR3 is TGTGCCAGCAGCTATGATCGGGGAGATACGCAGTATTTT. The whole variable domain, remainder taken from reference TRBV5-6 and TRBJ2-3, is DAGVTQSPTHLIKTRGQQVTLRCSPKSGHDTVSWYQQALGQGPQFIFQYYEEEERQRGNFPDRFSGHQFPNYSSELNVNALLLGDSALYLCASSYDRGDTQYFGPGTRLTVL.

V usage is TRBV5-4 and J usage is TRBJ2-3; 12 bases match TRBD2. Germline CDR1 is SGHNT and CDR2 is YYREEE (reference sequence). The ends lost 3 bases at V and 0 bases at J; junction bases unmatched: 2. The CDR3 consists of 16 residues. CDR3 bases: TGTGCCAGCAGCTCCGGACTAGCGGGGAGCACAGATACGCAGTATTTT. Translating it yields CASSSGLAGSTDTQYF.

The chain uses TRBV2 and TRBJ2-3; TRBD2 matches at 8 bases. CDR1 and CDR2 from the germline V gene are SNHLY and FYNNEI. J was trimmed by 5 bases and V by 9 bases; bases with no gene match: 10. The CDR3 loop spans 14 amino acids. CDR3 nucleotide sequence: TGTGCCAGAAGTCTGGCGGGGGGTGTAGATACGCAGTATTTT. This codes for CARSLAGGVDTQYF.

This chain uses TRBV7-2 with TRBJ1-6; TRBD1 might be the D (5 bases). Germline CDR1 and CDR2: SGHTA and FQGNSA. The V end was cut by 5 bases, the J end by 10 bases, with 18 bases between. The CDR3 loop spans 15 amino acids. The CDR3 nucleotides are TGTGCCAGCAGCCCCGTAGGAGGGGCGGGATCACCCCTCCACTTT. This translates into CASSPVGGAGSPLHF.

The rearrangement links TRBV30 to TRBJ2-7; maybe TRBD1 (5 bases). Trimming took off 3 bases at V and 2 bases at J, with 8 bases between the two ends. This CDR3 spans 12 amino acids. Germline V gene data show CDR1 as GTSNPN and CDR2 as SVGIG (reference sequence). In nucleotides, the CDR3 is TGTGCCTGGAGGGGCAGGGCCTACGAGCAGTACTTC. The encoded protein is CAWRGRAYEQYF.

CDR3 DNA sequence: TGTGCCAGCAGCGGGGGACTAGCGGGGGGGCTCGATGAGCAGTTCTTC. Protein product: CASSGGLAGGLDEQFF. The chain links TRBV14 to TRBJ2-1, with 16 bases matching TRBD2. J was trimmed by 8 bases and V by 5 bases; bases with no gene match: 6. The germline V gene encodes CDR1 SGHDN and CDR2 FVKESK. The CDR3 runs to 16 residues.

The sample holds one count of this clone. V and J are TRBV6-5 and TRBJ2-3; the match to TRBD2 covers 7 bases. J lost 1 base, V lost 2 bases, and 3 bases had no gene match. CDR1 and CDR2 from the germline V gene are MNHEY and SVGAGI. CDR3 length: 15 amino acids. CDR3 nucleotides: TGTGCCAGCAGTTACGACACTAGCGGCACAGATACGCAGTATTTT. Encoded protein: CASSYDTSGTDTQYF.

This chain links TRBV10-3 with TRBJ1-1; weak D call: TRBD1 (6 bases). The V end was cut by 6 bases, the J end by 11 bases, with 13 bases between. The CDR3 length is 11 residues. Germline V lookup: CDR1 ENHRY, CDR2 SYGVKD. Here the CDR3 reads CAIRGGGTAFF. The CDR3 DNA reads TGTGCCATCAGAGGGGGGGGGACTGCTTTCTTT.

The CDR3: CASSLRTGDNSPLHF. CDR3 nucleotides: TGTGCCAGCAGTCTCAGGACAGGGGATAATTCACCCCTCCACTTT. The V and J genes are TRBV27 and TRBJ1-6; 9 positions agree with TRBD1. This CDR3 region has 15 residues. V gave up 5 bases and J gave up 5 bases; unmatched junction bases: 4. Germline assignment: CDR1 MNHEY and CDR2 SMNVEV (reference sequence).

V usage is TRBV7-3 and J usage is TRBJ1-2; the D gene is possibly TRBD1 (6 bases). Germline assignment: CDR1 SGHTA and CDR2 FQGTGA. The V gene lost 5 bases and the J gene lost 0 bases, with 13 bases spanning the gap. The CDR3 consists of 15 residues. CDR3 sequence: CASSQQQGSNYGYTF. The CDR3, as DNA: TGTGCCAGCAGCCAACAACAGGGCTCTAACTATGGCTACACCTTC.

The chain links TRBV30 to TRBJ1-5, with D tentatively TRBD1 (6 bases). Trimming removed 2 bases at V and 6 bases at J, with 11 bases between. CDR1 GTSNPN and CDR2 SVGIG come from the germline V gene (reference sequence). CDR3 size: 13 residues. The CDR3 nucleotides read TGTGCCTGGAGTTCTACAGGGCTTCAGCCCCAGCATTTT. This translates into CAWSSTGLQPQHF.

The chain has TRBV12-5 and TRBJ2-3; 9 nucleotides agree with TRBD2. Germline V gene lookup returns CDR1 LGHNT and CDR2 FRNRAP. V shed 0 bases, J shed 2 bases, and the junction held 9 bases outside the gene matches. CDR3 length: 18 amino acids. The CDR3 bases are TGTGCTAGTGGTTTGGTACTGGCGGGGGGGGACATCACAGATACGCAGTATTTT. Its protein is CASGLVLAGGDITDTQYF.

This chain joins TRBV27 and TRBJ1-6; D is undetermined. This CDR3 contains 15 residues. Trimming shortened V by 7 bases and J by 9 bases, and 19 bases separated the two germline ends. CDR1 and CDR2 from the germline V gene are MNHEY and SMNVEV (reference sequence). The CDR3 protein is CASNPKPGRGSPLHF. Here the CDR3 DNA reads TGTGCCAGCAATCCTAAGCCGGGGAGAGGTTCACCCCTCCACTTT.

The J gene is TRBJ1-2, the V gene TRBV27, with D possibly being TRBD1 (6 bases). This CDR3 comprises 17 residues. The germline V gene encodes CDR1 MNHEY and CDR2 SMNVEV (reference sequence). Trimming shortened V by 2 bases and J by 1 base, and 17 bases separated the two germline ends. The CDR3 coding sequence is TGTGCCAGCAGTTTAAGCCCACAGGGTGTGGGTAACTATGGCTACACCTTC. Translation gives CASSLSPQGVGNYGYTF.